Shown below are 26 T cell receptor beta chains from a single sample sequenced in a study of shared clonotypes between healthy human individuals. Repertoires were generated with immunoSEQ multiplex PCR, while TCRdb's copy carries only in-frame clones and drops some. The table records approximately 2,000,000 clones, just under 95% of them present only once. Naive CD8 populations comprised CD45RO-negative cells positively selected for CCR7, excluding terminally differentiated effector memory CD45RA+ cells. The source material was naive CD8+ T cells from PBMCs. Every receptor here comes from a man aged 18 to 29 in good health. Some clones in this sample may be carry-over from other donors' samples.

The chain is built from TRBV19 and TRBJ1-1; 10 bases align to TRBD1. Germline loops: CDR1 LNHDA, CDR2 SQIVND (reference sequence). There are 15 residues in the CDR3. The J segment lost 6 bases and the V segment lost 4 bases, leaving 8 bases of the junction unmatched. CDR3 bases: TGTGCCAGTAGTAACCTTGGACAGGGGGTGGCTGAAGCTTTCTTT. Protein: CASSNLGQGVAEAFF.

J is TRBJ2-1 and V is TRBV2; TRBD2 agrees at 8 bases. V shed 10 bases and J 5 bases; nucleotides not matched to a gene: 10. Per the germline V gene, CDR1 is SNHLY and CDR2 is FYNNEI. The CDR3 is 14 residues long. CDR3 DNA sequence: TGTGCCAACGTGGACTCGGGACTAGACAATGAGCAGTTCTTC. This codes for CANVDSGLDNEQFF. Together with reference TRBV2 and TRBJ2-1, the CDR3 gives the full variable domain: EPEVTQTPSHQVTQMGQEVILRCVPISNHLYFYWYRQILGQKVEFLVSFYNNEISEKSEIFDDQFSVERPDGSNFTLKIRSTKLEDSAMYFCANVDSGLDNEQFFGPGTRLTVL.

The genes are TRBV5-1 and TRBJ2-3; D call uncertain. V lost 3 bases and J 2 bases, leaving 4 bases between the germline ends. This CDR3 has 12 residues. CDR1 SGHRS and CDR2 YFSETQ come from the germline V gene. The CDR3 sequence: CASSWNTDTQYF. The CDR3 DNA is TGCGCCAGCAGCTGGAACACAGATACGCAGTATTTT.

The chain employs TRBV19 and TRBJ2-7; 8 positions agree with TRBD1. Trimming removed 5 bases from V and 6 bases from J; junction bases left unmatched: 6. The CDR3 has 13 residues. Germline V gene sequence: CDR1 LNHDA, CDR2 SQIVND (reference sequence). In DNA form, the CDR3 reads TGTGCCAGTAGTTCAAACAGGGGGAGCGAGCAGTACTTC. Amino acid sequence: CASSSNRGSEQYF.

This clone was detected a few times. V and J are TRBV9 and TRBJ2-3; TRBD2 agrees at 7 bases. Germline V gene lookup returns CDR1 SGDLS and CDR2 YYNGEE. The CDR3 is made up of 15 amino acids. Trimming at V came to 2 bases and at J to 1 base, leaving 4 bases not matched to a gene. The CDR3 sequence is CASSVSTSGTDTQYF. In DNA, the CDR3 is TGTGCCAGCAGCGTTTCCACTAGCGGCACAGATACGCAGTATTTT.

The genes are TRBV12-1 and TRBJ2-7; TRBD2 is taken as the D call from the table, unchecked against the DNA. TRBV12-1 is listed as a pseudogene. The CDR3 extends over 17 amino acids. CDR3 sequence: CASSLPLSGRGGGEQYF. DNA of the CDR3: TGTGCCAGCAGCCTTCCTCTTAGCGGGAGAGGAGGGGGCGAGCAGTACTTC.

The genes are TRBV21-1 and TRBJ2-7. TRBV21-1 has pseudogene status. The CDR3 is made up of 16 amino acids. In DNA, the CDR3 is TGTGCCAGCAGCAAAAGGCCAACCCGTAGCTCCTACGAGCAGTACTTC. Encoded protein: CASSKRPTRSSYEQYF.

The J gene is TRBJ1-4, the V gene TRBV15; D remains ambiguous. The germline gives CDR1 LNHNV, CDR2 YYDKDF (reference sequence). CDR3 length: 15 amino acids. The V end was cut by 3 bases, the J end by 4 bases, with 12 bases between. In DNA form, the CDR3 reads TGTGCCACCAGCAGCCCAAAAATAGATAATGAAAAACTGTTTTTT. As protein: CATSSPKIDNEKLFF.

The rearrangement links TRBV11-2 to TRBJ2-3; the match to TRBD2 covers 9 bases. Per germline, CDR1 SGHAT and CDR2 FQNNGV. V gave up 0 bases and J gave up 5 bases; unmatched junction bases: 0. The CDR3 has 14 residues. The CDR3 reads CASSLEREGDTQYF. CDR3 nucleotide sequence: TGTGCCAGCAGCTTAGAGCGGGAGGGAGATACGCAGTATTTT.

The chain recombines TRBV7-8 with TRBJ1-1; D remains unclear. V was shortened by 7 bases and J by 2 bases, with 23 bases between the two germline ends. Per germline, CDR1 SGHVS and CDR2 FQNEAQ. CDR3 size: 17 residues. This chain's CDR3 is CASTEVGSSYQNTEAFF. The CDR3 bases are TGTGCCAGCACGGAGGTGGGGAGTTCCTACCAAAACACTGAAGCTTTCTTT.

As concerns this clone: Additional DNA sequences in this sample encode the identical CDR3. The chain recombines TRBV27 with TRBJ1-2; 7 positions match TRBD1. The CDR3 runs 12 residues. J lost 4 bases, V lost 6 bases, and 2 bases had no gene match. CDR1 is MNHEY, CDR2 SMNVEV, per germline (reference sequence). CDR3 in amino acids: CASRTGLYGYTF. The CDR3 nucleotides read TGTGCCAGCAGGACAGGGCTCTATGGCTACACCTTC.

A remark on this clone: This CDR3 is also generated by other DNA sequences in the sample. The CDR3 is CASSVAGSSGNTIYF. CDR3 nucleotides: TGTGCCAGCAGCGTAGCAGGGAGCTCTGGAAACACCATATATTTT. This chain joins TRBV9 and TRBJ1-3, with a weak D call TRBD1 (5 bases). Germline assignment: CDR1 SGDLS and CDR2 YYNGEE. V dropped 0 bases and J dropped 0 bases, with 7 bases sitting between them. The CDR3 spans 15 residues.

The rearrangement uses TRBV7-3 and TRBJ1-1; no reliable D call. The CDR3 is 15 residues long. In germline, CDR1 is SGHTA, CDR2 FQGTGA. Between the trimmed V and J ends, which lost 5 bases and 6 bases, there was a span of 19 bases. This chain's CDR3 is CASSLSPGQVAEAFF. The CDR3 nucleotides are TGTGCCAGCAGCCTCAGTCCCGGGCAAGTCGCTGAAGCTTTCTTT.

This chain joins TRBV27 and TRBJ2-2; no clear D. CDR3 size: 13 residues. Per the germline V gene, CDR1 is MNHEY and CDR2 is SMNVEV (reference sequence). Deletions cut 3 bases from V and 6 bases from J, with 8 bases between. Here the CDR3 reads CASSFYAAGELFF. The CDR3, as DNA: TGTGCCAGCAGTTTTTACGCGGCCGGGGAGCTGTTTTTT.

CDR3: CASSLGTSGTNNEQFF. In nucleotides, the CDR3 is TGCGCCAGCAGCCTGGGGACTAGCGGGACCAACAATGAGCAGTTCTTC. V is TRBV4-3 and J is TRBJ2-1; 13 bases fit TRBD2. V lost 4 bases and J lost 5; bases outside the gene matches: 5. The CDR3 consists of 16 residues. Germline assignment: CDR1 LGHNA and CDR2 YSLEER.

The table lists this clone with a count of one. This chain links TRBV6-6 with TRBJ1-4; D remains unclear. Germline V gene lookup returns CDR1 MNHNY and CDR2 SVGAGI (reference sequence). The CDR3 extends over 13 amino acids. Trimming removed 2 bases at V and 12 bases at J, with 13 bases between. The DNA for the CDR3 is TGTGCCAGCAGTTACCTTGGGAGTGAGGAACTGTTTTTT. Protein sequence: CASSYLGSEELFF.

This chain joins TRBV29-1 and TRBJ1-1; D might be TRBD1 (5 bases). The germline gives CDR1 SQVTM, CDR2 ANQGSEA. The CDR3 has 14 residues. V dropped 4 bases and J dropped 0 bases, with 12 bases sitting between them. The CDR3 sequence is CSVVGARVNTEAFF. DNA for the CDR3: TGCAGCGTTGTAGGGGCACGGGTGAACACTGAAGCTTTCTTT.

This clone was seen a handful of times. The chain uses TRBV19 and TRBJ1-1; D not resolved. The CDR3 length is 13 residues. CDR1 is LNHDA, CDR2 SQIVND, per germline (reference sequence). V dropped 4 bases and J dropped 7 bases, with 13 bases sitting between them. This chain's CDR3 is CASSTFGLVEAFF. DNA for the CDR3: TGTGCCAGTAGTACCTTCGGCCTAGTTGAAGCTTTCTTT.

Comments on this clone: This CDR3 is also generated by other DNA sequences in the sample. The chain combines TRBV7-9 with TRBJ1-1, with 7 nucleotides matching TRBD1. The CDR3 has 12 amino acids. From germline, CDR1 is SEHNR and CDR2 FQNEAQ (reference sequence). V dropped 5 bases and J dropped 8; count of bases not matched to a gene: 5. CDR3 sequence reads: CASSLRQGEAFF. In DNA, the CDR3 is TGTGCCAGCAGCCTAAGACAGGGAGAAGCTTTCTTT.

The chain joins TRBV5-1 to TRBJ2-1, with TRBD2 matching over 11 bases. There are 16 residues in the CDR3. J gave up 6 bases and V 4 bases, and 9 bases lay outside the gene matches. CDR1 SGHRS and CDR2 YFSETQ come from the germline V gene. The CDR3 reads CASSPFLAGGSNEQFF. CDR3 DNA sequence: TGCGCCAGCAGCCCCTTTCTAGCGGGAGGTTCCAATGAGCAGTTCTTC.

The V call is TRBV27, the J call TRBJ2-3, with 8 bases fitting TRBD2. CDR1 and CDR2 from the germline V gene are MNHEY and SMNVEV (reference sequence). Unmatched junction bases numbered 9, after V lost 4 bases and J lost 3 bases. This CDR3 region has 16 residues. CDR3 nucleotides: TGTGCCAGCAGTTCTGGCCCCGGGACTAGAACAGATACGCAGTATTTT. It specifies CASSSGPGTRTDTQYF.

The genes are TRBV4-1 and TRBJ1-2; 7 positions match TRBD1. The CDR3 consists of 15 residues. In germline, CDR1 is MGHRA, CDR2 YSYEKL. V lost 1 base to trimming and J lost 2 bases; unmatched junction nucleotides: 4. CDR3 DNA sequence: TGCGCCAGCAGCCAAGGACAGGGACAAAACTATGGCTACACCTTC. Translated, it gives CASSQGQGQNYGYTF.

J is TRBJ1-2 and V is TRBV6-1; 10 bases fit TRBD1. The CDR3 length is 13 residues. Per the germline V gene, CDR1 is MNHNS and CDR2 is SASEGT. Trimming took 6 bases from V and 5 from J; bases not matched to a gene: 3. The CDR3 DNA is TGTGCCAGCAGGGACAGGGGGGAGTATGGCTACACCTTC. The encoded protein is CASRDRGEYGYTF.

The chain employs TRBV7-9 and TRBJ1-1, with D possibly TRBD1 on 5 matching bases. V was cut by 3 bases and J by 1 base, with 9 bases left in between. CDR1 is SEHNR, CDR2 FQNEAQ, per germline (reference sequence). The CDR3 has 14 amino acids. The CDR3 loop reads CASSLGQTNTEAFF. The CDR3 DNA is TGTGCCAGCAGCTTGGGGCAGACGAACACTGAAGCTTTCTTT.

The chain joins TRBV5-6 to TRBJ2-2; TRBD1 matches at 7 bases. The germline V gene has CDR1 SGHDT and CDR2 YYEEEE. Losses at the gene ends were 4 bases for V and 4 bases for J; bases not matched to a gene: 7. This CDR3 is built from 15 residues. The CDR3 DNA reads TGTGCCAGCAGCAAGTGGACAGGACGCACCGGGGAGCTGTTTTTT. It is translated as CASSKWTGRTGELFF. Full variable domain (missing parts from reference TRBV5-6 and TRBJ2-2): DAGVTQSPTHLIKTRGQQVTLRCSPKSGHDTVSWYQQALGQGPQFIFQYYEEEERQRGNFPDRFSGHQFPNYSSELNVNALLLGDSALYLCASSKWTGRTGELFFGEGSRLTVL.

The chain carries TRBV5-1 and TRBJ2-1, with D possibly TRBD1 on 6 matching bases. The CDR3 sequence is 18 residues long. Looked up from germline, CDR1 is SGHRS and CDR2 is YFSETQ. With 2 bases removed from V and 9 bases from J, the gap between germline ends came to 27 bases. The CDR3 nucleotides read TGCGCCAGCAGCTTAAGGACAGTCGTTGGCGCCGGGGCCAGTGAGCAGTTCTTC. Its protein product is CASSLRTVVGAGASEQFF.